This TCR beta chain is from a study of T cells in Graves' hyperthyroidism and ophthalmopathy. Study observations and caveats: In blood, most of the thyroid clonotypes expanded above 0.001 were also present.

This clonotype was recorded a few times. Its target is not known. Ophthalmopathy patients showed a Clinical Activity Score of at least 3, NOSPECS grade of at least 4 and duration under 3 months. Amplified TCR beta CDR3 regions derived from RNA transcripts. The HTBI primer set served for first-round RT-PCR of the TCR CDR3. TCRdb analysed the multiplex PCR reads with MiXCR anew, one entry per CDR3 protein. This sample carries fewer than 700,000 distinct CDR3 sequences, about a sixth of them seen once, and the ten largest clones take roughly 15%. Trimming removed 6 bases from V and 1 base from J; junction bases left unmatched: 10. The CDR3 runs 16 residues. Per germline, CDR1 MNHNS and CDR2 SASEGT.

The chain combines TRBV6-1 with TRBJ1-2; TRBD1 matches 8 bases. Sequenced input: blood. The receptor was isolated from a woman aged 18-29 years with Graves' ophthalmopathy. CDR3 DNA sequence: TGTGCCAGCAGACTTGGACAGGGACTCCTTAACTATGGCTACACCTTC. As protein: CASRLGQGLLNYGYTF.